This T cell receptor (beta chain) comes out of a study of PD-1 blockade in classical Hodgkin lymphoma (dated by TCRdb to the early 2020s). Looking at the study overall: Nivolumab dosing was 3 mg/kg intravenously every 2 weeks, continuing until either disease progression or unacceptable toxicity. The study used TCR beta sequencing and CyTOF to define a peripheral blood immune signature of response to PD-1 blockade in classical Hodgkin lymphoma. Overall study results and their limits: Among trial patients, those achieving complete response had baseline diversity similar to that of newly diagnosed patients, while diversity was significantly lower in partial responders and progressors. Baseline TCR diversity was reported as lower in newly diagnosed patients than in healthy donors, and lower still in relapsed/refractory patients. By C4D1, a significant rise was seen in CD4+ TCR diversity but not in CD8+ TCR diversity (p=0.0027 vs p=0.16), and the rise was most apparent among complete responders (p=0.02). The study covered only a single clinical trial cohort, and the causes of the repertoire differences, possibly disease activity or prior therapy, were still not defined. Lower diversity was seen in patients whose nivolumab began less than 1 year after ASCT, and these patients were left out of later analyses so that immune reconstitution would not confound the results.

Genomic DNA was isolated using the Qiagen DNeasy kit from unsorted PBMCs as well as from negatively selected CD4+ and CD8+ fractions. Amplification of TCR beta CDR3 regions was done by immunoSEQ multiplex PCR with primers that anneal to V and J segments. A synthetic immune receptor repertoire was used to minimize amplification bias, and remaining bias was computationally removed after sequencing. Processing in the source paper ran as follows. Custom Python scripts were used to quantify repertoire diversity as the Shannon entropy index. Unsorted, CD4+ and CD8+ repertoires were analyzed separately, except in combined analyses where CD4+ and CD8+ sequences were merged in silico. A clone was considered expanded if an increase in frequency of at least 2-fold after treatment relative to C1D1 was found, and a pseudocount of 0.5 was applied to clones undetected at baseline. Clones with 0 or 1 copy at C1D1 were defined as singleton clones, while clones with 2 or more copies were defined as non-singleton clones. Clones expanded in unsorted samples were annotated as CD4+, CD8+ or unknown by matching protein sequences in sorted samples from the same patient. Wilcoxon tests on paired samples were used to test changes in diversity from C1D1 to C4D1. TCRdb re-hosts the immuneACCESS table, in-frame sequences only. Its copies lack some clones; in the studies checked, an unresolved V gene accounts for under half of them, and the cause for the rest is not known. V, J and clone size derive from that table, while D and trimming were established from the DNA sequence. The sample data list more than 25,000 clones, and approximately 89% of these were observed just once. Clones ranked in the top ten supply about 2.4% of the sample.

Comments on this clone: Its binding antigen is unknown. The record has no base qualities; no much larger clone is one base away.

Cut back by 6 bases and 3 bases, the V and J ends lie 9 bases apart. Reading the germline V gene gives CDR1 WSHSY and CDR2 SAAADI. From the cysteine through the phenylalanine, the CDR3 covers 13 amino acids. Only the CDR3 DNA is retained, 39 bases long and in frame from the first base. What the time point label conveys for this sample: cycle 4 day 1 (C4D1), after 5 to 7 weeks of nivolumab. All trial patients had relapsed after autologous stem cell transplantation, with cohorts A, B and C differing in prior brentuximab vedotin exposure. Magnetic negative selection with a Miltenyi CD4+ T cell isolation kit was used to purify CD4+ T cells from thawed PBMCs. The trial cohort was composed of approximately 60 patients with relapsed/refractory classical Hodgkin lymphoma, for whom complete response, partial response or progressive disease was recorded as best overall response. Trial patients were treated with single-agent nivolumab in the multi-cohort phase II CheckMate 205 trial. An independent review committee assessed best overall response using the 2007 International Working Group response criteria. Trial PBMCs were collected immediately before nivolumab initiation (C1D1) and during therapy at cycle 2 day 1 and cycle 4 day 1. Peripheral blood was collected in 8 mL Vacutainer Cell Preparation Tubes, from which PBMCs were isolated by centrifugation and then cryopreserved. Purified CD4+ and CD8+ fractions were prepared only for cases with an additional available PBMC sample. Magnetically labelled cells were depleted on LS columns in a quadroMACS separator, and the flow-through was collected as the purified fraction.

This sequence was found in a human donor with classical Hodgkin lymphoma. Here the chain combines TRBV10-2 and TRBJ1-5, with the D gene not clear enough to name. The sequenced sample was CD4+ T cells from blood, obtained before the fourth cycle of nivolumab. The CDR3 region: CASRDRANQPQHF. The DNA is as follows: TGCGCCAGCAGGGATAGGGCCAATCAGCCCCAGCATTTT.